These 32 T cell receptor beta chains were sequenced from one sample in a study of blood T cell repertoires in COVID-19. Some clones are missing from TCRdb's copy, which holds only in-frame ones; the method was immunoSEQ multiplex PCR. The sample has approximately 100,000 clones, approximately 92% seen once; the top ten hold about 5.7%. The sequencing input was peripheral blood. All receptors come from a man aged 50-60 years with active COVID-19.

In this sample, this clone turned up once. The rearrangement uses TRBV5-1 and TRBJ1-1; 8 nucleotides line up with TRBD1. This CDR3 comprises 16 residues. V lost 2 bases and J lost 3; bases outside the gene matches: 9. Per the germline V gene, CDR1 is SGHRS and CDR2 is YFSETQ. Here the CDR3 DNA reads TGCGCCAGCAGCTTCAGGACAGGGCTGTCGGACACTGAAGCTTTCTTT. It yields the protein CASSFRTGLSDTEAFF.

This rearrangement joins TRBV10-3 to TRBJ1-3; no definite D call. V lost 8 bases and J 2 bases, leaving 16 bases between the germline ends. This CDR3 is built from 15 residues. Germline V CDR1 and CDR2: ENHRY, SYGVKD. The DNA for the CDR3 is TGTGCCATCGTCGGGAGGTTAGCTCCTGGAAACACCATATATTTT. It codes for CAIVGRLAPGNTIYF.

The chain links TRBV7-9 to TRBJ1-4, with 8 bases fitting TRBD1. The CDR3 has 16 amino acids. Germline V gives CDR1 SEHNR, CDR2 FQNEAQ (reference sequence). Trimming removed 5 bases from V and 3 bases from J; junction bases left unmatched: 8. The CDR3 DNA sequence: TGTGCCAGCAGCCCGGGACAGGTGGAGGCTAATGAAAAACTGTTTTTT. Encoded protein: CASSPGQVEANEKLFF.

This chain joins TRBV10-3 and TRBJ2-7; 9 positions match TRBD1. CDR1 and CDR2 (germline): ENHRY, SYGVKD. V shed 9 bases, J shed 5 bases, and the junction held 2 bases outside the gene matches. The CDR3 is 11 amino acids. The CDR3 coding sequence is TGTGCCATACAGGGGGCTGACGAGCAGTACTTC. Protein product: CAIQGADEQYF.

This chain joins TRBV7-6 and TRBJ2-3; TRBD2 matches 10 bases. CDR1 is SGHVS and CDR2 is FNYEAQ in the germline V gene. The length of the CDR3 is 19 residues. J was trimmed by 2 bases and V by 4 bases; bases with no gene match: 15. CDR3 sequence reads: CASSSRGDLLAGYTDTQYF. The CDR3 coding sequence is TGTGCCAGCAGCTCAAGAGGAGACCTACTAGCGGGATACACAGATACGCAGTATTTT. Combining the CDR3 with reference TRBV7-6 and TRBJ2-3 gives the whole variable domain GAGVSQSPRYKVTKRGQDVALRCDPISGHVSLYWYRQALGQGPEFLTYFNYEAQQDKSGLPNDRFSAERPEGSISTLTIQRTEQRDSAMYRCASSSRGDLLAGYTDTQYFGPGTRLTVL.

The chain carries TRBV28 and TRBJ1-6; D is ambiguous. Trimming took off 2 bases at V and 0 bases at J, with 8 bases between the two ends. The germline gives CDR1 MDHEN, CDR2 SYDVKM. The CDR3 has 16 amino acids. The CDR3 bases are TGTGCCAGCAGTTTAGCCACGAGCTCCTATAATTCACCCCTCCACTTT. This translates into CASSLATSSYNSPLHF.

Comments on this clone: The germline gene is not matched at one end of the junction; a read error may be the cause. Other DNA sequences in the same sample also yield this CDR3. The chain joins TRBV3-1 (or the pseudogene TRBV3-2) to TRBJ1-2; 8 bases line up with TRBD1. This CDR3 region has 13 residues. Germline CDR1 and CDR2: LGHDT and YNNKEL (reference sequence). The DNA for the CDR3 is TGTGCCAGCAGCGGACAGGGCCTCGGTGGCTATACCTTC. Its translation is CASSGQGLGGYTF.

This clone was found once. The chain links TRBV27 to TRBJ1-2; 9 bases are shared with TRBD1. J was trimmed by 4 bases and V by 4 bases; bases with no gene match: 1. From germline, CDR1 is MNHEY and CDR2 SMNVEV (reference sequence). CDR3 length: 13 residues. CDR3 amino acids: CASSWGQGYGYTF. The CDR3 DNA is TGTGCCAGCAGTTGGGGACAGGGCTATGGCTACACCTTC.

This sequence joins TRBV7-2 and TRBJ2-3; 11 positions agree with TRBD1. The length of the CDR3 is 18 residues. The V gene's germline CDR1 is SGHTA and CDR2 FQGNSA. J lost 2 bases, V lost 0 bases, and 7 bases had no gene match. CDR3 region: CASSLAIGQGADTDTQYF. CDR3 sequence (DNA): TGTGCCAGCAGCTTAGCAATAGGACAGGGGGCTGACACAGATACGCAGTATTTT.

V usage is TRBV13 and J usage is TRBJ2-1; D is possibly TRBD1 (6 bases). CDR3 size: 14 residues. V lost 4 bases and J 4 bases, leaving 11 bases between the germline ends. Germline values: CDR1 PRHDT, CDR2 FYEKMQ (reference sequence). In DNA form, the CDR3 reads TGTGCCAGCAGCTACCCCGACAGGTACAATGAGCAGTTCTTC. It is translated as CASSYPDRYNEQFF.

J is TRBJ1-2 and V is TRBV28; no clear D. Per germline, CDR1 MDHEN and CDR2 SYDVKM. The V end lost 5 bases, the J end lost 8 bases, and 9 bases lay between the germline ends. This CDR3 has 11 residues. The CDR3 here is CASSDRVGYTF. The CDR3 nucleotides read TGTGCCAGCAGTGACCGGGTGGGCTACACCTTC.

V is TRBV2 and J is TRBJ2-7; perhaps TRBD1 as D (5 bases). Per germline, CDR1 SNHLY and CDR2 FYNNEI. This CDR3 has 13 amino acids. V gave up 4 bases and J gave up 1 base, with 8 bases separating them. The CDR3 region has the DNA TGTGCCAGCAGTGTTCAGGGATCCTACGAGCAGTACTTC. It yields the protein CASSVQGSYEQYF.

The chain is built from TRBV28 and TRBJ1-6, with 8 bases identical to TRBD1. Trimming took 3 bases from V and 10 from J; bases not matched to a gene: 8. CDR1 and CDR2 from the germline V gene are MDHEN and SYDVKM. The CDR3 has 15 amino acids. CDR3 sequence (DNA): TGTGCCAGCAGTTTCGTGGACAGGGACGACTCACCCCTCCACTTT. This gives the protein CASSFVDRDDSPLHF.

V is TRBV6-4 and J is TRBJ1-1, with a tentative D call TRBD1 (6 bases). CDR3 length equals 14 residues. Deletions cut 3 bases from V and 1 base from J, with 9 bases between. The germline gives CDR1 MRHNA, CDR2 SNTAGT. The CDR3 DNA reads as TGTGCCAGCAGTGAACAGGGTGAGAACACTGAAGCTTTCTTT. This translates into CASSEQGENTEAFF.

The chain is built from TRBV7-8 and TRBJ2-2; 11 positions agree with TRBD2. The CDR3 has 21 residues. The germline gives CDR1 SGHVS, CDR2 FQNEAQ. The V segment lost 2 bases and the J segment 4 bases; nucleotides outside the gene matches: 18. CDR3 in DNA: TGTGCCAGCAGCTTACGCTCGGGACTGGGGCTAGCGGGAGGACTCACCGGGGAGCTGTTTTTT. Protein: CASSLRSGLGLAGGLTGELFF.

The V call is TRBV7-9, the J call TRBJ2-1, with 11 bases aligning to TRBD2. The trim removed 5 bases at V and 5 bases at J, leaving 8 bases unmatched. The CDR3 contains 16 residues. Germline assignment: CDR1 SEHNR and CDR2 FQNEAQ (reference sequence). CDR3 in DNA: TGTGCCAGCAGCCCTGATACTAGCGGGAGACACAATGAGCAGTTCTTC. This gives the protein CASSPDTSGRHNEQFF. Filled out from reference TRBV7-9 and TRBJ2-1, the complete variable domain reads DTGVSQNPRHKITKRGQNVTFRCDPISEHNRLYWYRQTLGQGPEFLTYFQNEAQLEKSRLLSDRFSAERPKGSFSTLEIQRTEQGDSAMYLCASSPDTSGRHNEQFFGPGTRLTVL.

The CDR3 region has the DNA TGTGCCAGCAGTTTATCGGGGGGGGGCTATGGCTACACCTTC. This encodes CASSLSGGGYGYTF. The chain links TRBV27 to TRBJ1-2; tentatively, D is TRBD1 (5 bases). The CDR3 length is 14 residues. Deletions cut 0 bases from V and 4 bases from J, with 9 bases between. The germline V gene has CDR1 MNHEY and CDR2 SMNVEV (reference sequence).

In nucleotides, the CDR3 is TGCAGCGTCGTCGAACAGGGGGCCCACACTGAAGCTTTCTTT. Translating gives CSVVEQGAHTEAFF. This chain joins TRBV29-1 and TRBJ1-1, with TRBD1 matching over 9 bases. V dropped 6 bases and J dropped 3; count of bases not matched to a gene: 8. The CDR3 covers 14 residues. Looked up from germline, CDR1 is SQVTM and CDR2 is ANQGSEA.

The chain carries TRBV6-5 and TRBJ2-3, with D unclear. V lost 2 bases and J 0 bases, leaving 6 bases between the germline ends. The germline V gene has CDR1 MNHEY and CDR2 SVGAGI. This CDR3 region has 14 residues. The CDR3 reads CASSYGGSTDTQYF. The DNA of the CDR3 is TGTGCCAGCAGTTACGGTGGCAGCACAGATACGCAGTATTTT.

The gene calls are TRBV9 and TRBJ2-2; perhaps TRBD2 as D (5 bases). V shed 0 bases and J shed 5 bases, with 14 bases lying between them. The CDR3 has 16 amino acids. The germline gives CDR1 SGDLS, CDR2 YYNGEE. CDR3 protein: CASSVGAPRRTGELFF. The CDR3 nucleotides are TGTGCCAGCAGCGTAGGAGCACCACGGAGGACCGGGGAGCTGTTTTTT.

The chain has TRBV5-1 and TRBJ2-3; a possible D gene is TRBD1 (5 bases). The CDR3 length is 14 residues. Looked up from germline, CDR1 is SGHRS and CDR2 is YFSETQ. The germline V and J ends were trimmed by 3 bases and 0 bases, with 8 bases remaining between them. In nucleotides, the CDR3 is TGCGCCAGCAGCTCGACAGAGAGCACAGATACGCAGTATTTT. This codes for CASSSTESTDTQYF.

V usage is TRBV5-1 and J usage is TRBJ1-4; TRBD1 matches at 10 bases. CDR3 size: 16 residues. Germline-derived CDR1 and CDR2 are SGHRS and YFSETQ. V lost 4 bases and J lost 1; bases outside the gene matches: 4. The CDR3 bases are TGCGCCAGCAGCGTTGGACAGGGGGAAACTAATGAAAAACTGTTTTTT. Translating gives CASSVGQGETNEKLFF. The full variable domain, completed using reference TRBV5-1 and TRBJ1-4, is KAGVTQTPRYLIKTRGQQVTLSCSPISGHRSVSWYQQTPGQGLQFLFEYFSETQRNKGNFPGRFSGRQFSNSRSEMNVSTLELGDSALYLCASSVGQGETNEKLFFGSGTQLSVL.

V usage is TRBV7-9 and J usage is TRBJ2-2, with a weak D call TRBD1 (5 bases). Germline V gives CDR1 SEHNR, CDR2 FQNEAQ (reference sequence). This CDR3 has 15 amino acids. V was shortened by 6 bases and J by 4 bases, with 15 bases between the two germline ends. In nucleotides, the CDR3 is TGTGCCAGCAGTTCCAGGGAATCGGGCACCGGGGAGCTGTTTTTT. Encoded protein: CASSSRESGTGELFF.

The chain joins TRBV9 to TRBJ2-3, with 7 bases lining up with TRBD1. Germline loops: CDR1 SGDLS, CDR2 YYNGEE. The J segment lost 2 bases and the V segment lost 3 bases, leaving 6 bases of the junction unmatched. The CDR3 totals 15 residues. The CDR3 nucleotides are TGTGCCAGCAGCGGATTGACAGGGCTCACAGATACGCAGTATTTT. This translates into CASSGLTGLTDTQYF.

This clone occurred once. V usage is TRBV7-2 and J usage is TRBJ1-1, with TRBD1 as a possible D gene (6 bases). Germline lookup yields CDR1 SGHTA and CDR2 FQGNSA. With 3 bases removed from V and 8 bases from J, the gap between germline ends came to 13 bases. This CDR3 comprises 13 residues. The CDR3 bases are TGTGCCAGCAGCTTGTCAACCCAGGGGGAAGCTTTCTTT. It yields the protein CASSLSTQGEAFF.

V usage is TRBV6-5 and J usage is TRBJ1-2; no reliable D call. The V gene's germline CDR1 is MNHEY and CDR2 SVGAGI. The CDR3 spans 14 residues. V dropped 2 bases and J dropped 1 base, with 8 bases sitting between them. The CDR3 nucleotides read TGTGCCAGCAGTTACGAGCCCAATAACTATGGCTACACCTTC. Translated: CASSYEPNNYGYTF.

The chain carries TRBV7-6 and TRBJ2-1; D unclear. Trimming took off 0 bases at V and 2 bases at J, with 5 bases between the two ends. CDR3 length: 14 residues. CDR1 SGHVS and CDR2 FNYEAQ come from the germline V gene. CDR3: CASSLAGAYNEQFF. The CDR3 nucleotides read TGTGCCAGCAGCTTAGCCGGAGCCTACAATGAGCAGTTCTTC.

This chain uses TRBV6-2 or TRBV6-3 with TRBJ1-2; 7 nucleotides align to TRBD1. The CDR3 is 17 residues long. Germline lookup yields CDR1 MNHEY and CDR2 SVGEGT. With 4 bases clipped from V and 5 bases from J, the junction kept 16 bases outside the gene matches. The CDR3 is CASSSSTGQAGGYGYTF. Written as DNA, the CDR3 is TGTGCCAGCAGTTCCTCGACCGGACAGGCGGGGGGATATGGCTACACCTTC.

The chain couples TRBV29-1 to TRBJ2-5; D not resolved. With 6 bases removed from V and 1 base from J, the gap between germline ends came to 12 bases. The CDR3 has 13 amino acids. CDR1 is SQVTM and CDR2 is ANQGSEA in the germline V gene. The CDR3 DNA reads TGCAGCGTAGATACAGTAGGCCAAGAGACCCAGTACTTC. It specifies CSVDTVGQETQYF.

The chain joins TRBV28 to TRBJ1-4; a weak D match, TRBD1 (5 bases). There are 14 residues in the CDR3. V was pared by 4 bases and J by 3 bases, with 9 bases between. Germline V gene lookup returns CDR1 MDHEN and CDR2 SYDVKM. CDR3 coding DNA: TGTGCCAGCAGTTCCCAGGGATCTAATGAAAAACTGTTTTTT. It encodes CASSSQGSNEKLFF.

The chain is built from TRBV7-9 and TRBJ1-2, with 7 bases matching TRBD1. J lost 2 bases, V lost 5 bases, and 8 bases had no gene match. CDR3 length: 15 residues. Germline CDR1 and CDR2: SEHNR and FQNEAQ (reference sequence). The CDR3 sequence is CASSEARGQNYGYTF. In DNA form, the CDR3 reads TGTGCCAGCAGCGAGGCCCGGGGACAGAACTATGGCTACACCTTC.

V is TRBV28 and J is TRBJ2-3; TRBD2 might be the D (5 bases). Trimming took 8 bases from V and 2 from J, leaving 14 bases between them. CDR3 length equals 14 residues. The germline V gene has CDR1 MDHEN and CDR2 SYDVKM. The CDR3 loop reads CASASAGITDTQYF. For the CDR3, the DNA is TGTGCCAGCGCTTCGGCGGGTATCACAGATACGCAGTATTTT.